Listed below are T cell receptor beta chains from one sample, sequenced in a study of Graves' ophthalmopathy and Graves' hyperthyroidism. TCRdb itself ran the multiplex PCR reads through MiXCR, one entry per CDR3 protein. The sample records approximately 500,000 distinct CDR3 sequences, around 15% being singletons. The source material was blood. These receptors were collected from a woman aged 30 to 39 with Graves' ophthalmopathy. The CDR3 runs from the conserved cysteine through the conserved F or W. The D gene is left open where the match is weak. Clone size appears in some rows only: once, few, many, or a class for an expanded clone.

DNA	CDR3	D	size	J	V
TGTGCCAGCGAAGTGACCCCGCAGGCATATAATTCACCCCTCCACTTT	CASEVTPQAYNSPLHF	.	many	TRBJ1-6	TRBV6-1
TGTGCCAGCAGTGAAGCCCACGGGACAATCTACGAGCAGTACTTC	CASSEAHGTIYEQYF	.	many	TRBJ2-7	TRBV6-1
TGCAGTGCTAGTGGGGTAAACAGGGGGCAGTACGAGCAGTACTTC	CSASGVNRGQYEQYF	TRBD1	.	TRBJ2-7	TRBV20-1
TGTGCCAGCAGGATGACAGGGGGACCGAACACTGAAGCTTTCTTT	CASRMTGGPNTEAFF	TRBD1	many	TRBJ1-1	TRBV6-1
TGTGCCAGCAGCTCACCCGGACAGGATTCTCTCTCTCTCTCTGGAAACACCATATATTTT	CASSSPGQDSLSLSGNTIYF	TRBD1	.	TRBJ1-3	TRBV7-1
TGTGCCAGCAGTTTAGGATTAGGGGGCAGCGGGCTTCAGCCCCAGCATTTT	CASSLGLGGSGLQPQHF	TRBD1	many	TRBJ1-5	TRBV28
TGTGCCAGCAGGCCTCTAGCTGTGGAGACCCAGTACTTC	CASRPLAVETQYF	.	few	TRBJ2-5	TRBV12-3/TRBV12-4
TGTGCCAGCAGTCCTCGGACTAGCGGTAGTCAAGAGACCCAGTACTTC	CASSPRTSGSQETQYF	TRBD2	many	TRBJ2-5	TRBV27
TGTGCCAGCAGTTTGATAGCTTTACCACCCCTCCACTTT	CASSLIALPPLHF	.	few	TRBJ1-6	TRBV12-3/TRBV12-4
TGTGCCAGCAGTGCGGGGATGGAGCTGTTTTTT	CASSAGMELFF	.	many	TRBJ2-2	TRBV2
TGCAGCGCCCTACTAGCGGGAAGCTCCTACGAGCAGTACTTC	CSALLAGSSYEQYF	TRBD2	many	TRBJ2-7	TRBV29-1
TGTGCCAGCAGTTTCCGCTCACTTAGTTCACACCTCCACTTT	CASSFRSLSSHLHF	.	.	TRBJ1-6	TRBV28
TGTGCCAGTAGTGTGACTAGCGGGAGGACCTACGAGCAGTACTTC	CASSVTSGRTYEQYF	TRBD2	many	TRBJ2-7	TRBV19
TGTGCCAGCAGTTCTGAGGGGTCGAACTATGGCTACACCTTC	CASSSEGSNYGYTF	.	many	TRBJ1-2	TRBV6-5
TGTGCCAGCAGTCCAGTTAGCGGGGCCAAAAACATTAAGTACTTC	CASSPVSGAKNIKYF	TRBD2	few	TRBJ2-4	TRBV6-1
TGCAGTGCTGACGGGCCCCTTAGCGGGAGGTCTCAAGAGACCCAGTACTTC	CSADGPLSGRSQETQYF	TRBD2	many	TRBJ2-5	TRBV20-1
TGTGCCAGCAGCTATATAGCGGGTGGAAGAGAGACCCAGTACTTC	CASSYIAGGRETQYF	TRBD2	many	TRBJ2-5	TRBV7-3
TGTGCCTGGAGTCGTGGGCAGGAGAACACTGAAGCTTTCTTT	CAWSRGQENTEAFF	.	few	TRBJ1-1	TRBV30
TGTGCCAGCAGTTTGACACTCGACTATGGCTACACCTTC	CASSLTLDYGYTF	.	many	TRBJ1-2	TRBV5-1
TGTGCCAGCAGCTTCTCCGGGACAGGGGGCGTCGGGGACACTGAAGCTTTCTTT	CASSFSGTGGVGDTEAFF	TRBD1	many	TRBJ1-1	TRBV7-3
TGTGCCAGCAGCCCGGGACTAGTAACCTACGAGCAGTACTTC	CASSPGLVTYEQYF	TRBD2	many	TRBJ2-7	TRBV12-3/TRBV12-4
TGTGCCAGCACCCAAGGACAGGGGATGAACACTGAAGCTTTCTTT	CASTQGQGMNTEAFF	TRBD1	many	TRBJ1-1	TRBV12-3/TRBV12-4
TGCAGTGCTACATCCGGGACAACAAGCTCCTACGAGCAGTACTTC	CSATSGTTSSYEQYF	.	many	TRBJ2-7	TRBV20-1
TGTGCCAGCAGTTTGACTCTAGCGGGGGGTTTCACAGATACGCAGTATTTT	CASSLTLAGGFTDTQYF	TRBD2	many	TRBJ2-3	TRBV12-3/TRBV12-4
TGCAGTGCTAGTGCGCACTGGAACACTGAAGCTTTCTTT	CSASAHWNTEAFF	.	many	TRBJ1-1	TRBV20-1
TGCAGTGCTAGAGACGGTCGGATCGGGGAGCTGTTTTTT	CSARDGRIGELFF	.	many	TRBJ2-2	TRBV20-1
TGTGCCAGCAGTTATGGGAGTAGCACTGAAGCTTTCTTT	CASSYGSSTEAFF	.	.	TRBJ1-1	TRBV12-3/TRBV12-4
TGCAGCGTTGGGTCGGCCAGGACCTTGGGGGGCTACACCTTC	CSVGSARTLGGYTF	.	many	TRBJ1-2	TRBV29-1
TGCAGCGTTGAAGATCCCGGCAGGTATGGGGCTTACGAGCAGTACTTC	CSVEDPGRYGAYEQYF	.	.	TRBJ2-7	TRBV29-1
TGTGCCATCGGTAAGGGGGGGGATCAGCCCCAGCATTTT	CAIGKGGDQPQHF	.	many	TRBJ1-5	TRBV10-3
TGTGCCAGCAGTTTAGGGGGATTAACCGGGGAGCTGTTTTTT	CASSLGGLTGELFF	.	.	TRBJ2-2	TRBV12-3/TRBV12-4
TGTGCCAGCAGCTTAGTGTCCTATGAAGCTTTCTTT	CASSLVSYEAFF	.	many	TRBJ1-1	TRBV7-9
TGCAGTGCTAGAGACAAGGCCCGACCGGCAAACACCATATATTTT	CSARDKARPANTIYF	.	many	TRBJ1-3	TRBV20-1
TGCGCCAGCAGCCAAGGGGAGGGAGAGACCCAGTACTTC	CASSQGEGETQYF	TRBD2	many	TRBJ2-5	TRBV4-1
TGTGCCTGGAGTGTAGACAGGGGCATGGGGGAGCTGTTTTTT	CAWSVDRGMGELFF	TRBD1	.	TRBJ2-2	TRBV30
TGCAGCGTTGCGGGAGCATACTATGGCTACACCTTC	CSVAGAYYGYTF	.	few	TRBJ1-2	TRBV29-1
TGTGCCAGCAGCCCCAGGGGGAAGGACGGGGAGCTGTTTTTT	CASSPRGKDGELFF	TRBD1	many	TRBJ2-2	TRBV12-3/TRBV12-4
TGTGCCTGGAGTCCGGGGCCCCTTAATCAGCCCCAGCATTTT	CAWSPGPLNQPQHF	.	.	TRBJ1-5	TRBV30
TGTGCCGGCAGTTACGAGCTAGGGTTCGGCGAGCAGTACTTC	CAGSYELGFGEQYF	.	many	TRBJ2-7	TRBV6-5
TGTGCCAGCAGGCCGAACAGGGAAAACATTCAGTACTTC	CASRPNRENIQYF	.	few	TRBJ2-4	TRBV6-5
TGTGCCAGCAGCTTAGGGCAGGGAGGCACCGGGGAGCTGTTTTTT	CASSLGQGGTGELFF	.	many	TRBJ2-2	TRBV7-2
TGTGCCAGCAGCTTAATAACAGGGGCTTACTACGAGCAGTACTTC	CASSLITGAYYEQYF	TRBD1	.	TRBJ2-7	TRBV13
TGCGCCAGCAGCTCTTTGGACAGGGATGTAAGGGAGCTGTTTTTT	CASSSLDRDVRELFF	TRBD1	once	TRBJ2-2	TRBV5-1
.	CASSFAGGASFF	.	many	TRBJ1-1	TRBV27
TGCGCCAGCAGCTTGGACAGGGATGGTGGCGGGGAGCTGTTTTTT	CASSLDRDGGGELFF	.	few	TRBJ2-2	TRBV5-1
TGTGCCAGTACCTCCACATCATTAGGGCAGCCGAATCAGCCCCAGCATTTT	CASTSTSLGQPNQPQHF	.	many	TRBJ1-5	TRBV19
TGTGCCACCTTATCGAACACCGGGGAGCTGTTTTTT	CATLSNTGELFF	.	many	TRBJ2-2	TRBV10-3
TGTGCCAGCAGGTCCTCGGGTCTGAACACTGAAGCTTTCTTT	CASRSSGLNTEAFF	.	many	TRBJ1-1	TRBV6-5
TGTGCCTGGGGACAGGGGAACGAGCAGTACTTC	CAWGQGNEQYF	TRBD1	many	TRBJ2-7	TRBV30
TGTGCCAGCATGGGGAACACTGAAGCTTTCTTT	CASMGNTEAFF	.	many	TRBJ1-1	TRBV2
TGCGCCAGCACCGACAGGGTTGGCACTGAAGCTTTCTTT	CASTDRVGTEAFF	TRBD1	many	TRBJ1-1	TRBV5-1
TGTGCCAGCAGCTCATACACTATGCCGGGGCCGTGGGAATCACCCCTCCACTTT	CASSSYTMPGPWESPLHF	.	many	TRBJ1-6	TRBV7-9
TGTGCCAGCAGCTCACGAGGGGGGTCCCAAGAGACCCAGTACTTC	CASSSRGGSQETQYF	.	few	TRBJ2-5	TRBV9
TGTGCCAGCAGCTTAGTAGGGGCCACGTCCTATGGCTACACCTTC	CASSLVGATSYGYTF	.	many	TRBJ1-2	TRBV7-2
TGCAGTGCTAGAGCTAGCGGGAGAGAGACCCAGTACTTC	CSARASGRETQYF	TRBD2	many	TRBJ2-5	TRBV20-1
TGTGCCAGCAGCTTAGGGACTCGCGAGCAGTACTTC	CASSLGTREQYF	.	many	TRBJ2-7	TRBV7-6
TGTGCCAGCAGTTACTCGGGACAGGGGATTAGGTATGGCTACACCTTC	CASSYSGQGIRYGYTF	TRBD1	many	TRBJ1-2	TRBV6-5
TGTGCCAGCAGTGGAAGGGAGTGGTACACCGGGGAGCTGTTTTTT	CASSGREWYTGELFF	.	many	TRBJ2-2	TRBV25-1